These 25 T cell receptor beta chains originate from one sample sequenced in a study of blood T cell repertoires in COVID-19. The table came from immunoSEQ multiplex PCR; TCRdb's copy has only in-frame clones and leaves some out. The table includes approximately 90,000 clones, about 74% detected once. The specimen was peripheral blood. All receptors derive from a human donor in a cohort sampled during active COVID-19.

The CDR3, as DNA: TGCGCCAGCAGCCATCGATTCGACAGGGGGAGATCTGGGGCCAACGTCCTGACTTTC. Translating gives CASSHRFDRGRSGANVLTF. The V and J genes are TRBV4-1 and TRBJ2-6; TRBD1 aligns across 9 bases. The CDR3 covers 19 residues. Germline values: CDR1 MGHRA, CDR2 YSYEKL. Losses at the gene ends were 3 bases for V and 1 base for J; bases not matched to a gene: 10.

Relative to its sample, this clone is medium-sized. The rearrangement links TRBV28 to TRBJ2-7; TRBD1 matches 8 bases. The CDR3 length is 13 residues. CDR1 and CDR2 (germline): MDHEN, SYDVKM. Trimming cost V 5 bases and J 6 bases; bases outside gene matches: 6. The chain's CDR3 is CASSRGQVGEQYF. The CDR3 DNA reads TGTGCCAGCAGTAGGGGACAGGTTGGCGAGCAGTACTTC.

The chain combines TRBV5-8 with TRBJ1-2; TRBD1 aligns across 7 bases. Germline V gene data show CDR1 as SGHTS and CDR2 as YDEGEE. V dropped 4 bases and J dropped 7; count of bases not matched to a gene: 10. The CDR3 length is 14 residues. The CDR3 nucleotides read TGTGCCAGCAGCCCGGGAGGGGGCGCACGTGGCTACACCTTC. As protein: CASSPGGGARGYTF.

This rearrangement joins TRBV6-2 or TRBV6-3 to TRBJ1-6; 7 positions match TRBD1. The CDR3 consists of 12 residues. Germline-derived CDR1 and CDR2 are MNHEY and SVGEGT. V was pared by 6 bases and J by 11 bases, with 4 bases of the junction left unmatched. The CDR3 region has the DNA TGTGCCAGCAGCCTGAGGGGGCCACCCCTCCACTTT. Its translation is CASSLRGPPLHF.

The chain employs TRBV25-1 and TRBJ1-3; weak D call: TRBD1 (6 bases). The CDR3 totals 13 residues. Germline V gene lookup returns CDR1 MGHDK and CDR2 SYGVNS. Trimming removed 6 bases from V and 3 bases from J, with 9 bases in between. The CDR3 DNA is TGTGCCAGCAGGGGACAAGTTGGAAACACCATATATTTT. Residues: CASRGQVGNTIYF. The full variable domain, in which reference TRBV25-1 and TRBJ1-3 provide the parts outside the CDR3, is EADIYQTPRYLVIGTGKKITLECSQTMGHDKMYWYQQDPGMELHLIHYSYGVNSTEKGDLSSESTVSRIRTEHFPLTLESARPSHTSQYLCASRGQVGNTIYFGEGSWLTVV.

The CDR3 region has the DNA TGTGCCACCGCTCCGAACGGCGGCGAGCAGTACTTC. This codes for CATAPNGGEQYF. The J gene is TRBJ2-7, the V gene TRBV12-3 or TRBV12-4; no reliable D call. The CDR3 runs to 12 residues. Trimming shortened V by 10 bases and J by 6 bases, and 16 bases separated the two germline ends.

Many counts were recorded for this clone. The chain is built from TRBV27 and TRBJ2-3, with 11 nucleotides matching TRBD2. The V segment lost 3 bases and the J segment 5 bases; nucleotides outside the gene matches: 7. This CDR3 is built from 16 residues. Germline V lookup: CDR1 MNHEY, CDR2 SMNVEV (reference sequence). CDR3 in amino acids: CASSLDSGGEGDTQYF. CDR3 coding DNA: TGTGCCAGCAGTTTGGATAGCGGGGGGGAGGGAGATACGCAGTATTTT.

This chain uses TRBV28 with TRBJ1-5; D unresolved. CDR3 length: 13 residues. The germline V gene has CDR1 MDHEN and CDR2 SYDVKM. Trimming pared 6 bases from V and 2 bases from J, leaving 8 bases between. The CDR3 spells CASSLLGNQPQHF. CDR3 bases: TGTGCCAGCAGCCTATTGGGCAATCAGCCCCAGCATTTT.

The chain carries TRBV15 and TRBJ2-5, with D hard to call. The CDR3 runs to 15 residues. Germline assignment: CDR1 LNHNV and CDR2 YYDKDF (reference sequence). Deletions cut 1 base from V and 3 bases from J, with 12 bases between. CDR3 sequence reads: CATSRATQDEETQYF. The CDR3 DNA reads TGTGCCACCAGCAGAGCCACTCAAGATGAAGAGACCCAGTACTTC.

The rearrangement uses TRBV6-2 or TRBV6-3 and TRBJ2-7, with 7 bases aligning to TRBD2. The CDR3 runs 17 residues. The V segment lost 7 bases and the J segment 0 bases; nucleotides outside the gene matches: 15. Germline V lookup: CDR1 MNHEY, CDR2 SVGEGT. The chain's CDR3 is CASTPGGHGMSSYEQYF. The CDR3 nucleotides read TGTGCCAGCACCCCGGGGGGTCATGGCATGAGCTCCTACGAGCAGTACTTC.

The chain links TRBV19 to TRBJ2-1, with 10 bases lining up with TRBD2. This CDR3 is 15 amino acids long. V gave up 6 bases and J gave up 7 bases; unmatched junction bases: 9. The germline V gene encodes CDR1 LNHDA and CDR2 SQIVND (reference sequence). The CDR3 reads CASRMEAGGRNEQFF. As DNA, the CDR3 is TGTGCCAGTAGGATGGAAGCGGGAGGGAGAAATGAGCAGTTCTTC.

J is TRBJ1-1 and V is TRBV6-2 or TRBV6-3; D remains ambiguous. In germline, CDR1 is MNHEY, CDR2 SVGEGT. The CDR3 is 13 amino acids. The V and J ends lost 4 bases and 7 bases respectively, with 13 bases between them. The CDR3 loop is CASSSYQESEAFF. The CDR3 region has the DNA TGTGCCAGCAGTTCCTATCAAGAAAGTGAAGCTTTCTTT.

The CDR3 region is CASSPPRGRGLREQYF. The CDR3 DNA follows: TGTGCCAGCAGCCCTCCAAGAGGCAGGGGGCTAAGAGAGCAGTACTTC. This chain links TRBV14 with TRBJ2-7; 8 nucleotides match TRBD1. Germline CDR1 and CDR2: SGHDN and FVKESK. V trimming: 4 bases; J trimming: 7 bases; junction bases outside the gene matches: 15. This CDR3 comprises 16 residues.

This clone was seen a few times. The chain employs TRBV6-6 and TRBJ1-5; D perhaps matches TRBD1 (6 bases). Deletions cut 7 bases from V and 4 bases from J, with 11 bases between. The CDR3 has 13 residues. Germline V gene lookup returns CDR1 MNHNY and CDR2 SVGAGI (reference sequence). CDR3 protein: CASTGGGNQPQHF. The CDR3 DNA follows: TGTGCCAGCACTGGGGGCGGGAATCAGCCCCAGCATTTT.

In nucleotides, the CDR3 is TGTGCCAGCAGTTACTCAGGACTTACCCAGTACTTC. Protein product: CASSYSGLTQYF. The chain employs TRBV6-2 or TRBV6-3 and TRBJ2-5; TRBD2 might be the D (5 bases). The CDR3 covers 12 residues. Per germline, CDR1 MNHEY and CDR2 SVGEGT. V lost 0 bases to trimming and J lost 8 bases, with 7 bases between them.

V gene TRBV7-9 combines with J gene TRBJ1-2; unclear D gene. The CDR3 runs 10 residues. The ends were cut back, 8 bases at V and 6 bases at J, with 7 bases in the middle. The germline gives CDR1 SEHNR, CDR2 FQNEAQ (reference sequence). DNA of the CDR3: TGTGCCAGCCACGAGAATGGCTACACCTTC. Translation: CASHENGYTF.

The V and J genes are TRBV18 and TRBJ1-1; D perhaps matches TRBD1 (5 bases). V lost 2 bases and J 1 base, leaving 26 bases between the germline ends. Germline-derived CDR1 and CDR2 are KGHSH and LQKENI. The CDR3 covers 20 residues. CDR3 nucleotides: TGTGCCAGCTCACCATTGGCCTATACGGGGGGTCCTCATGAGAACACTGAAGCTTTCTTT. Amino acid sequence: CASSPLAYTGGPHENTEAFF.

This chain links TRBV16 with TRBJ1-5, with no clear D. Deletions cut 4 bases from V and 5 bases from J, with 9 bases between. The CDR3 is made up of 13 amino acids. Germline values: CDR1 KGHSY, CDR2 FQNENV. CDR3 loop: CASSLIPYQPQHF. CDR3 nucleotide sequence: TGTGCCAGCAGCCTAATCCCCTATCAGCCCCAGCATTTT.

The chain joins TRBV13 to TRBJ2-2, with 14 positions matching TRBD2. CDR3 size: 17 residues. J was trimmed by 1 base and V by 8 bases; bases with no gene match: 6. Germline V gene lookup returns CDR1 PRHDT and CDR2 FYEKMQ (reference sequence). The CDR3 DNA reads TGTGCCAGCCAGGGACTAGCGGGAGCCCTGAACACCGGGGAGCTGTTTTTT. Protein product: CASQGLAGALNTGELFF.

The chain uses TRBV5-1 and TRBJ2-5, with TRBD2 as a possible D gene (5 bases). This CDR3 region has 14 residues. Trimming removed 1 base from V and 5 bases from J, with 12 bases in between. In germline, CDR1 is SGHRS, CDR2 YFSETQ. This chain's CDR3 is CASSLRRDGETQYF. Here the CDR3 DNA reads TGCGCCAGCAGCTTGCGCCGGGATGGCGAGACCCAGTACTTC.

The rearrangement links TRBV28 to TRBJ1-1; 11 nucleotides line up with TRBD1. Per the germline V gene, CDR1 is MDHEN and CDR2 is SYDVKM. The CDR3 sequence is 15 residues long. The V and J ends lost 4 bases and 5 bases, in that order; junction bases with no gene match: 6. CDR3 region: CASSSPGQGGTEAFF. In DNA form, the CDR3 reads TGTGCCAGCAGTTCACCGGGACAGGGGGGGACTGAAGCTTTCTTT.

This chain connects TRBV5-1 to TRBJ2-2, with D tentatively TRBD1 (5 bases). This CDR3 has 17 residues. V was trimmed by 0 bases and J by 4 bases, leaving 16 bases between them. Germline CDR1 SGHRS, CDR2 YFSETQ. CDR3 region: CASSLGAQGTSTGELFF. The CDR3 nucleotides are TGCGCCAGCAGCTTGGGGGCCCAGGGTACGAGCACCGGGGAGCTGTTTTTT.

This chain's CDR3 is CASSLSGGRRDEQYF. The CDR3 nucleotides are TGTGCCAGCAGTTTATCGGGGGGGAGACGAGACGAGCAGTACTTC. This chain links TRBV28 with TRBJ2-7; 8 nucleotides agree with TRBD2. The ends lost 1 base at V and 5 bases at J; junction bases unmatched: 7. CDR1 is MDHEN and CDR2 is SYDVKM in the germline V gene. The CDR3 has 15 residues.

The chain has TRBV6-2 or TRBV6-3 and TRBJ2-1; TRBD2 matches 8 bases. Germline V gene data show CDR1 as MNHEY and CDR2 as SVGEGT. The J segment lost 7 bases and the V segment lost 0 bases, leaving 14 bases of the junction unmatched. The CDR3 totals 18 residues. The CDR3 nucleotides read TGTGCCAGCAGTTACTCGATGAGGCGGGAGGTAGATTTGAATGAGCAGTTCTTC. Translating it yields CASSYSMRREVDLNEQFF.

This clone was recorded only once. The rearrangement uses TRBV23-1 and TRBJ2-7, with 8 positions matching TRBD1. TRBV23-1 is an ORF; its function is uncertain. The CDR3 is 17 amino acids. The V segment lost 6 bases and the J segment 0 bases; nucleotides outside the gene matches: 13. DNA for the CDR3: TGCGCCAGCAGGAACTATATCCGGGACAGGAACTCCTACGAGCAGTACTTC. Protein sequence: CASRNYIRDRNSYEQYF.